This TCR beta chain was captured by sequencing in a study of human T cells and chemical hapten exposure. Study summary: Per-sample variation in TCR yield stemmed mainly from small pooled library volume differences. Study results and limitations: In the PT1 data, expanded TCR counts showed a positive correlation with patch test score.

The V gene's germline CDR1 is LGHDT and CDR2 YNNKEL (reference sequence). The ends lost 3 bases at V and 2 bases at J; junction bases unmatched: 4. The CDR3 length is 15 residues. This clonotype turned up a few times. Its antigen is as yet unknown. MiXCR was run by TCRdb on the RACE reads, yielding one entry per CDR3 protein. This sample has over 70,000 distinct CDR3 sequences, with roughly 8.5% found just once. Indicated time point: patch test 2, 6 weeks after DPC sensitization. As for treatment: therapeutic diphenylcyclopropenone sensitization with weekly scalp DPC. The study drew its donors from alopecia patients who were 18 to 70 years old and suitable for DPC.

The TCR sequence derives from a woman aged 45 to 65 with alopecia areata. Some clones in this sample may be carry-over from other donors' samples. The chain recombines TRBV3-1 with TRBJ2-7; 10 bases align to TRBD2. Sequencing was performed on whole blood, taken in connection with sensitization to the hapten diphenylcyclopropenone (DPC). In DNA form, the CDR3 reads TGTGCCAGCAGCCACAGGACTAGCGGAACCTACGAGCAGTACTTC. Protein sequence: CASSHRTSGTYEQYF.